Below are 20 T cell receptor beta chains sequenced from a single sample in a study of radiotherapy plus CTLA-4 blockade in lung cancer. Only in-frame clones appear in the TCRdb table, and some are missing; sequencing was by immunoSEQ multiplex PCR. Of some 78,000 clones in the sample, roughly 86% were seen once. This specimen consisted of peripheral blood, obtained from a patient treated with radiotherapy plus ipilimumab. The receptors here all came from a human donor with non-small cell lung cancer who had a partial response to radiotherapy plus ipilimumab.

This rearrangement joins TRBV2 to TRBJ2-1; TRBD1 might be the D (6 bases). Germline V gene data show CDR1 as SNHLY and CDR2 as FYNNEI. This CDR3 is 15 amino acids long. V shed 3 bases and J shed 0 bases, with 9 bases lying between them. CDR3: CASSEVRGSYNEQFF. The CDR3 nucleotides are TGTGCCAGCAGTGAGGTCAGGGGCTCCTACAATGAGCAGTTCTTC.

The chain combines TRBV27 with TRBJ2-7, with a tentative D call TRBD2 (7 bases). Trimming removed 3 bases from V and 0 bases from J, with 15 bases in between. From germline, CDR1 is MNHEY and CDR2 SMNVEV (reference sequence). This CDR3 contains 16 residues. CDR3: CASSFKWGGASYEQYF. CDR3 sequence (DNA): TGTGCCAGCAGTTTCAAGTGGGGGGGGGCCTCCTACGAGCAGTACTTC.

The J gene is TRBJ2-5, the V gene TRBV15; perhaps TRBD2 as D (5 bases). The CDR3 is made up of 14 amino acids. Trimming cost V 0 bases and J 3 bases, with 8 bases left between them. CDR1 and CDR2 from the germline V gene are LNHNV and YYDKDF (reference sequence). The CDR3 region is CATSRDRAEETQYF. The DNA of the CDR3 is TGTGCCACCAGCAGAGATAGAGCGGAAGAGACCCAGTACTTC.

The chain couples TRBV18 to TRBJ1-1; 8 nucleotides align to TRBD1. CDR3 size: 15 residues. The V and J ends lost 2 bases and 2 bases, in that order; junction bases with no gene match: 4. Germline V lookup: CDR1 KGHSH, CDR2 LQKENI. In DNA form, the CDR3 reads TGTGCCAGCTCACCAACAGGGGGTCGCAACACTGAAGCTTTCTTT. This encodes CASSPTGGRNTEAFF.

V and J are TRBV6-6 and TRBJ2-7; D possibly corresponds to TRBD1 (5 bases). In germline, CDR1 is MNHNY, CDR2 SVGAGI (reference sequence). V was clipped by 1 base and J by 2 bases, with 9 bases between them. The CDR3 has 14 amino acids. The CDR3 loop reads CASSYLNRPYEQYV. In DNA form, the CDR3 reads TGTGCCAGCAGTTACTTGAACAGGCCCTACGAGCAGTACGTC.

The chain has TRBV5-1 and TRBJ2-7; TRBD2 agrees at 8 bases. Germline V lookup: CDR1 SGHRS, CDR2 YFSETQ. This CDR3 is built from 14 residues. V gave up 4 bases and J gave up 5 bases; unmatched junction bases: 8. DNA for the CDR3: TGCGCCAGCAGCCCGACTAGCGCTAGGGACGAGCAGTACTTC. Its translation: CASSPTSARDEQYF. Full variable domain (remainder filled in from reference TRBV5-1 and TRBJ2-7): KAGVTQTPRYLIKTRGQQVTLSCSPISGHRSVSWYQQTPGQGLQFLFEYFSETQRNKGNFPGRFSGRQFSNSRSEMNVSTLELGDSALYLCASSPTSARDEQYFGPGTRLTVT.

This chain links TRBV10-3 with TRBJ2-5; tentative D call: TRBD1 (6 bases). CDR1 and CDR2 from the germline V gene are ENHRY and SYGVKD. This CDR3 spans 14 amino acids. Trimming shortened V by 6 bases and J by 1 base, and 12 bases separated the two germline ends. The CDR3 DNA reads as TGTGCCATCAGATCGGGACAATTCCAAGAGACCCAGTACTTC. Protein product: CAIRSGQFQETQYF.

The V and J genes are TRBV28 and TRBJ1-5; possibly TRBD1 for D (6 bases). The CDR3 runs to 16 residues. The germline gives CDR1 MDHEN, CDR2 SYDVKM. With 5 bases removed from V and 2 bases from J, the gap between germline ends came to 16 bases. The CDR3 DNA reads TGTGCCAGCAGTCCACCTAAGGGGGAAGGCAATCAGCCCCAGCATTTT. Translating gives CASSPPKGEGNQPQHF.

This clone has a single count. The chain couples TRBV6-1 to TRBJ1-4, with 10 bases matching TRBD1. This CDR3 has 14 amino acids. V was pared by 5 bases and J by 7 bases, with 4 bases of the junction left unmatched. CDR1 is MNHNS and CDR2 is SASEGT in the germline V gene. This chain's CDR3 is CASSRQGATEKLFF. Written as DNA, the CDR3 is TGTGCCAGCAGTAGACAGGGGGCTACTGAAAAACTGTTTTTT.

The chain joins TRBV29-1 to TRBJ1-1, with 7 bases that match TRBD1. The germline V gene has CDR1 SQVTM and CDR2 ANQGSEA. V lost 8 bases, J lost 2 bases, and 5 bases stayed unmatched. The CDR3 length is 12 residues. The CDR3 region is CSSGQLNTEAFF. In DNA, the CDR3 is TGCAGCTCGGGACAGCTAAACACTGAAGCTTTCTTT.

The J gene is TRBJ2-5, the V gene TRBV29-1, with D perhaps matching TRBD2 (6 bases). The length of the CDR3 is 14 residues. Germline-derived CDR1 and CDR2 are SQVTM and ANQGSEA. V was trimmed by 4 bases and J by 5 bases, leaving 17 bases between them. The CDR3 DNA is TGCAGCGTTGTCCCCTCAACTAGCATCGAGACCCAGTACTTC. This gives the protein CSVVPSTSIETQYF. The full variable domain, rest sourced from reference TRBV29-1 and TRBJ2-5, is SAVISQKPSRDICQRGTSLTIQCQVDSQVTMMFWYRQQPGQSLTLIATANQGSEATYESGFVIDKFPISRPNLTFSTLTVSNMSPEDSSIYLCSVVPSTSIETQYFGPGTRLLVL.

V usage is TRBV5-4 and J usage is TRBJ2-4; D is perhaps TRBD1 (5 bases). Germline V CDR1 and CDR2: SGHNT, YYREEE (reference sequence). Between the trimmed V and J ends, which lost 1 base and 0 bases, there was a span of 17 bases. There are 18 residues in the CDR3. CDR3: CASSLNTGDHLAKNIQYF. Here the CDR3 DNA reads TGTGCCAGCAGCTTGAACACAGGTGATCATCTAGCCAAAAACATTCAGTACTTC.

The chain carries TRBV15 and TRBJ1-5; tentatively, D is TRBD1 (5 bases). The V end lost 5 bases, the J end lost 6 bases, and 26 bases lay between the germline ends. Germline CDR1 is LNHNV and CDR2 is YYDKDF (reference sequence). The length of the CDR3 is 18 residues. CDR3 sequence (DNA): TGTGCCACCAGCGTAGGAAGAGAAGCCGGGACGCGGGGTCAGCCCCAGCATTTT. It specifies CATSVGREAGTRGQPQHF.

This clone has just one count. The CDR3 nucleotides read TGTGCCAGCAGTTTAGGGTCTAGCGGGAGGGGATATGAGCAGTTCTTC. Its protein product is CASSLGSSGRGYEQFF. The chain links TRBV28 to TRBJ2-1; 12 positions match TRBD2. The germline gives CDR1 MDHEN, CDR2 SYDVKM. There are 16 residues in the CDR3. V trimming: 2 bases; J trimming: 8 bases; junction bases outside the gene matches: 7. Drawing the rest from reference TRBV28 and TRBJ2-1, the complete variable domain is DVKVTQSSRYLVKRTGEKVFLECVQDMDHENMFWYRQDPGLGLRLIYFSYDVKMKEKGDIPEGYSVSREKKERFSLILESASTNQTSMYLCASSLGSSGRGYEQFFGPGTRLTVL.

V and J are TRBV29-1 and TRBJ2-7, with 9 bases fitting TRBD1. The trim removed 1 base at V and 3 bases at J, leaving 10 bases unmatched. The germline V gene encodes CDR1 SQVTM and CDR2 ANQGSEA. This CDR3 has 16 residues. The CDR3 region is CSVEALGDRAHYEQYV. DNA for the CDR3: TGCAGCGTTGAAGCTCTCGGGGACAGGGCCCACTACGAGCAGTACGTC.

The chain combines TRBV11-2 with TRBJ2-3, with TRBD1 as a possible D gene (8 bases). V gave up 1 base and J gave up 7 bases, with 15 bases separating them. CDR1 SGHAT and CDR2 FQNNGV come from the germline V gene. The CDR3 covers 15 residues. The CDR3 sequence is CASSLATGGVNTQYF. DNA of the CDR3: TGTGCCAGCAGCTTAGCTACAGGGGGGGTGAATACGCAGTATTTT.

The V gene is TRBV2, the J gene TRBJ2-3; the D gene is possibly TRBD1 (6 bases). The CDR3 is 14 amino acids. CDR1 is SNHLY, CDR2 FYNNEI, per germline. Trimming shortened V by 4 bases and J by 1 base, and 9 bases separated the two germline ends. The CDR3 DNA reads as TGTGCCAGCAGTGGAGGGGGACGCACAGATACGCAGTATTTT. Residues: CASSGGGRTDTQYF.

This chain links TRBV15 with TRBJ1-5; tentatively, D is TRBD1 (6 bases). Trimming stripped 0 bases from V and 6 bases from J, with 15 bases between. CDR1 and CDR2 (germline): LNHNV, YYDKDF (reference sequence). CDR3 length: 16 amino acids. Here the CDR3 DNA reads TGTGCCACCAGCAGAGATGTGCGGGGGCCGGGTCAGCCCCAGCATTTT. Translating it yields CATSRDVRGPGQPQHF. The whole variable domain, filled in from reference TRBV15 and TRBJ1-5, reads DAMVIQNPRYQVTQFGKPVTLSCSQTLNHNVMYWYQQKSSQAPKLLFHYYDKDFNNEADTPDNFQSRRPNTSFCFLDIRSPGLGDTAMYLCATSRDVRGPGQPQHFGDGTRLSIL.

V is TRBV28 and J is TRBJ1-1; possibly TRBD1 for D (6 bases). The germline V and J ends were trimmed by 5 bases and 8 bases, with 12 bases remaining between them. This CDR3 is 12 amino acids long. CDR1 and CDR2 (germline): MDHEN, SYDVKM. The CDR3 spells CASSDRPKEAFF. DNA of the CDR3: TGTGCCAGCAGTGACAGGCCGAAAGAAGCTTTCTTT.

This sequence joins TRBV29-1 and TRBJ1-6; 10 nucleotides align to TRBD1. The CDR3 is made up of 14 amino acids. The ends lost 6 bases at V and 8 bases at J; junction bases unmatched: 7. Germline values: CDR1 SQVTM, CDR2 ANQGSEA. The CDR3 is CSVRQGAYHSPLHF. The CDR3 DNA reads as TGCAGCGTCCGACAGGGGGCGTATCATTCACCCCTCCACTTT.